Below, 17 T cell receptor beta chains from the same sample are listed, as sequenced in a study of shared clonotypes between healthy human individuals. As defined, naive CD8 cells were CD45RO-negative and positively selected for CCR7, with terminally differentiated effector memory CD45RA+ cells excluded. Some clones are missing from TCRdb's copy, which holds only in-frame ones; the method was immunoSEQ multiplex PCR. The profile shows fewer than 1 million clones, 95% to 97% of them singletons. The sequenced material came from naive CD8+ T cells sorted from blood. These receptor sequences come from a man under 40 in good health.

The chain couples TRBV18 to TRBJ2-7, with 8 bases identical to TRBD1. Germline CDR1 is KGHSH and CDR2 is LQKENI. The CDR3 has 16 amino acids. Losses at the gene ends were 4 bases for V and 0 bases for J; bases not matched to a gene: 8. The CDR3 coding sequence is TGTGCCAGCTCACTTGCCACGACAGGGGCCTCCTACGAGCAGTACTTC. Its translation is CASSLATTGASYEQYF.

This clone was seen a single time. The genes are TRBV10-3 and TRBJ2-1; D is ambiguous. V was cut by 8 bases and J by 6 bases, with 5 bases left in between. Germline assignment: CDR1 ENHRY and CDR2 SYGVKD. The CDR3 is made up of 10 amino acids. Here the CDR3 reads CAILGNEQFF. Here the CDR3 DNA reads TGTGCCATCTTAGGCAATGAGCAGTTCTTC.

V gene TRBV29-1 combines with J gene TRBJ1-1, with 7 bases lining up with TRBD1. The germline gives CDR1 SQVTM, CDR2 ANQGSEA. The CDR3 has 15 amino acids. The junction had 6 bases not matched to a gene; V was cut back by 1 base and J by 1 base. The CDR3 is CSVEGRTGANTEAFF. DNA of the CDR3: TGCAGCGTTGAAGGGAGGACAGGAGCGAACACTGAAGCTTTCTTT.

Of note for this clone: The same CDR3 also results from other DNA sequences found in this sample. The rearrangement links TRBV7-9 to TRBJ1-5; unclear D gene. The length of the CDR3 is 12 residues. CDR1 and CDR2 from the germline V gene are SEHNR and FQNEAQ (reference sequence). Trimming left V 4 bases short and J 6 bases short, with 7 bases between. The CDR3 is CASSSTGQPQHF. Written as DNA, the CDR3 is TGTGCCAGCAGCTCGACGGGTCAGCCCCAGCATTTT.

The V call is TRBV2, the J call TRBJ2-3; no clear D gene. This CDR3 has 13 amino acids. Between the trimmed V and J ends, which lost 8 bases and 3 bases, there was a span of 12 bases. Germline CDR1 is SNHLY and CDR2 is FYNNEI. This chain's CDR3 is CASCGALTDTQYF. In nucleotides, the CDR3 is TGTGCCAGCTGCGGAGCCCTGACAGATACGCAGTATTTT.

The gene calls are TRBV27 and TRBJ1-1; D is uncertain. Trimming pared 6 bases from V and 4 bases from J, leaving 6 bases between. Germline V CDR1 and CDR2: MNHEY, SMNVEV (reference sequence). This CDR3 has 11 amino acids. The CDR3 reads CASRSGTEAFF. CDR3 DNA: TGTGCCAGCAGGTCAGGCACTGAAGCTTTCTTT.

V gene TRBV7-8 combines with J gene TRBJ2-7; TRBD2 matches at 9 bases. V dropped 5 bases and J dropped 5; count of bases not matched to a gene: 25. The CDR3 runs 20 residues. Germline loops: CDR1 SGHVS, CDR2 FQNEAQ. The CDR3 loop reads CASSLRALADLAGGPHEQYF. DNA for the CDR3: TGTGCCAGCAGCCTTAGAGCCCTCGCCGATCTCGCGGGAGGGCCCCACGAGCAGTACTTC.

The J gene is TRBJ1-1, the V gene TRBV11-2, with D uncertain. This CDR3 comprises 13 residues. Germline lookup yields CDR1 SGHAT and CDR2 FQNNGV. Trimming removed 3 bases at V and 4 bases at J, with 9 bases between. CDR3 sequence: CASSFGSLTEAFF. The CDR3 DNA is TGTGCCAGCAGCTTCGGCAGCCTCACTGAAGCTTTCTTT.

This clone appeared once. Compared with germline, one end of the junction differs, possibly owing to a read error. The chain uses TRBV18 and TRBJ2-1; 10 bases match TRBD1. Germline V gives CDR1 KGHSH, CDR2 LQKENI. CDR3 length equals 13 residues. CDR3 nucleotides: TGTGCCAGCTCACCACCTACGGGACAGGGGAGAGTCTTC. This gives the protein CASSPPTGQGRVF.

The genes are TRBV5-6 and TRBJ2-7; TRBD2 matches 7 bases. CDR3 size: 13 residues. V trimming: 4 bases; J trimming: 6 bases; junction bases outside the gene matches: 7. Germline CDR1 and CDR2: SGHDT and YYEEEE. Here the CDR3 reads CASSLGGGSEQYF. The CDR3 DNA follows: TGTGCCAGCAGCCTCGGCGGGGGTTCCGAGCAGTACTTC.

The chain employs TRBV6-5 and TRBJ2-7; D is unclear. The V end lost 4 bases, the J end lost 4 bases, and 8 bases lay between the germline ends. Germline CDR1 is MNHEY and CDR2 is SVGAGI. This CDR3 contains 12 residues. The CDR3 DNA is TGTGCCAGCAGTTCTGTAGGGTACGAGCAGTACTTC. As protein: CASSSVGYEQYF.

This chain links TRBV10-3 with TRBJ2-7; D remains ambiguous. Germline assignment: CDR1 ENHRY and CDR2 SYGVKD. CDR3 size: 12 residues. Trimming cost V 6 bases and J 6 bases, with 12 bases left between them. The CDR3 region has the DNA TGTGCCATCAGAATCAGAGCCGGCGAGCAGTACTTC. It encodes CAIRIRAGEQYF.

The chain links TRBV10-2 to TRBJ2-7; TRBD2 might be the D (5 bases). Trimming shortened V by 3 bases and J by 1 base, and 7 bases separated the two germline ends. The CDR3 has 13 amino acids. Per the germline V gene, CDR1 is WSHSY and CDR2 is SAAADI. The chain's CDR3 is CASSERLSYEQYF. In DNA, the CDR3 is TGCGCCAGCAGTGAACGACTATCCTACGAGCAGTACTTC.

The J gene is TRBJ2-7, the V gene TRBV28; D gene unclear. The V gene's germline CDR1 is MDHEN and CDR2 SYDVKM. The V gene lost 6 bases and the J gene lost 2 bases, with 17 bases spanning the gap. This CDR3 has 15 residues. CDR3 sequence reads: CASRLAWTATYEQYF. CDR3 nucleotides: TGTGCCAGCAGACTCGCCTGGACGGCCACCTACGAGCAGTACTTC.

The chain employs TRBV6-5 and TRBJ2-3; weak D call: TRBD2 (7 bases). V was clipped by 6 bases and J by 4 bases, with 14 bases between them. The germline V gene encodes CDR1 MNHEY and CDR2 SVGAGI. The CDR3 runs 14 residues. CDR3 in DNA: TGTGCCAGCAGCCGGGGGGCCTCCCCAGATACGCAGTATTTT. Its translation is CASSRGASPDTQYF.

V gene TRBV19 combines with J gene TRBJ2-1; the D gene is possibly TRBD2 (5 bases). V was clipped by 7 bases and J by 0 bases, with 16 bases between them. Germline V gene lookup returns CDR1 LNHDA and CDR2 SQIVND (reference sequence). The CDR3 covers 16 residues. CDR3 in amino acids: CASKTKTKSSYNEQFF. The DNA of the CDR3 is TGTGCCAGTAAAACAAAGACTAAGAGCTCCTACAATGAGCAGTTCTTC.

The chain links TRBV16 to TRBJ1-5; D uncertain. Germline V gene data show CDR1 as KGHSY and CDR2 as FQNENV. Trimming shortened V by 0 bases and J by 0 bases, and 3 bases separated the two germline ends. This CDR3 comprises 14 residues. The CDR3: CASSQSASNQPQHF. CDR3 DNA: TGTGCCAGCAGCCAATCTGCTAGCAATCAGCCCCAGCATTTT. Full variable domain (missing parts from reference TRBV16 and TRBJ1-5): GEEVAQTPKHLVRGEGQKAKLYCAPIKGHSYVFWYQQVLKNEFKFLISFQNENVFDETGMPKERFSAKCLPNSPCSLEIQATKLEDSAVYFCASSQSASNQPQHFGDGTRLSIL.